One sample yielded the 2 T cell receptor beta chains listed below, sequenced in a study of T cells in Graves' hyperthyroidism and ophthalmopathy (dated 2019 in TCRdb). Libraries were constructed by multiplex PCR. Sequencing was carried out with an Illumina HiSeq 2000. Amplification of TCR beta CDR3 regions was carried out from RNA transcripts. The TCR CDR3 was subjected to a first round of RT-PCR using the HTBI primer set and the Qiagen OneStep RT-PCR kit. Through fastp at Q25 and MiXCR, TCRdb rebuilt clones from the public reads, retaining in-frame beta chains. Each CDR3 protein gets just one entry, which takes the most common genes and DNA from the rows behind it. The sample has some 600,000 distinct CDR3 sequences on record, approximately 44% of them singletons. Approximately 8.2% of the sample is in the top ten clones. Sequenced: peripheral blood or thyroid tissue (not recorded which). The receptors come from a young woman with Graves' hyperthyroidism. Donor details come from another sample of the same person, matched by shared clones.

This chain connects TRBV2 to TRBJ1-1, with TRBD1 matching 7 bases. The germline CDR1 and CDR2 sequences are SNHLY and FYNNEI. The length of the CDR3 is 12 residues. V lost 4 bases to trimming and J lost 10 bases; unmatched junction nucleotides: 6. The DNA of the CDR3 is TGTGCCAGCAGTGTTACAGGGGCGGGAGCTTTCTTT. Translated: CASSVTGAGAFF.

This clonotype was counted many times. J is TRBJ2-7 and V is TRBV6-5, with 7 bases matching TRBD1. CDR1 and CDR2 (germline): MNHEY, SVGAGI. The CDR3 has 13 residues. V shed 6 bases, J shed 2 bases, and the junction held 4 bases outside the gene matches. The CDR3 sequence is CASSFGTAYEQYF. For the CDR3, the DNA is TGTGCCAGCAGCTTTGGGACAGCCTACGAGCAGTACTTC.